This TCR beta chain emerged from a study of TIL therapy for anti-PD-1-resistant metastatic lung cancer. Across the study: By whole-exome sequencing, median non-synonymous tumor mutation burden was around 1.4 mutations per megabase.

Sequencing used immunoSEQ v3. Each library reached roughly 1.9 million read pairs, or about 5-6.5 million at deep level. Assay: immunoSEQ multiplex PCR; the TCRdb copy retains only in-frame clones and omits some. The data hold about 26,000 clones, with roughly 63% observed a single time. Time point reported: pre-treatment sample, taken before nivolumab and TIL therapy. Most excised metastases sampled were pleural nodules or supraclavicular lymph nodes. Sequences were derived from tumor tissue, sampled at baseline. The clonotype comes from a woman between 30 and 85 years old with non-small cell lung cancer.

The CDR3 region is CASSLQGVNTGELFF. The DNA of the CDR3 is TGTGCCAGCAGCTTGCAAGGGGTTAACACCGGGGAGCTGTTTTTT. This chain joins TRBV5-6 and TRBJ2-2; a weak D match, TRBD1 (5 bases). The length of the CDR3 is 15 residues. The germline V gene has CDR1 SGHDT and CDR2 YYEEEE. V lost 1 base and J 2 bases, leaving 9 bases between the germline ends.